The 4 T cell receptor beta chains in this list originate from one sample, sequenced in a study of cytomegalovirus exposure and HLA in healthy donors. Use of 60 Vbeta and 13 Jbeta primers characterized the PCR. Assay used: immunoSEQ multiplex PCR; TCRdb lists only in-frame clones, some missing. Here the sample spans 95,000 to 150,000 clones, around 69% being singletons. Sequenced: PBMCs. These receptor sequences come from a woman aged 40 to 50 in good health and CMV-seropositive.

The V and J genes are TRBV5-6 and TRBJ1-5; 10 bases fit TRBD1. The CDR3 consists of 16 residues. J gave up 3 bases and V 3 bases, and 6 bases lay outside the gene matches. The V gene's germline CDR1 is SGHDT and CDR2 YYEEEE. In DNA, the CDR3 is TGTGCCAGCAGCTCAAAGACAGGGGGCTTCAATCAGCCCCAGCATTTT. This encodes CASSSKTGGFNQPQHF. Full variable domain (missing parts from reference TRBV5-6 and TRBJ1-5): DAGVTQSPTHLIKTRGQQVTLRCSPKSGHDTVSWYQQALGQGPQFIFQYYEEEERQRGNFPDRFSGHQFPNYSSELNVNALLLGDSALYLCASSSKTGGFNQPQHFGDGTRLSIL.

This rearrangement joins TRBV7-9 to TRBJ1-3; tentative D call: TRBD1 (5 bases). The length of the CDR3 is 14 residues. Germline V CDR1 and CDR2: SEHNR, FQNEAQ (reference sequence). V gave up 1 base and J gave up 4 bases, with 8 bases separating them. The CDR3 sequence is CASSLVTGGNTIYF. The CDR3 bases are TGTGCCAGCAGCTTAGTCACAGGAGGAAACACCATATATTTT.

The chain uses TRBV2 and TRBJ2-5; the D gene is possibly TRBD1 (6 bases). The CDR3 extends over 12 amino acids. V was cut by 7 bases and J by 0 bases, with 6 bases left in between. Germline assignment: CDR1 SNHLY and CDR2 FYNNEI. CDR3 loop: CASTGDQETQYF. The CDR3 DNA sequence: TGTGCCAGCACAGGGGACCAAGAGACCCAGTACTTC.

This rearrangement joins TRBV9 to TRBJ2-7, with D possibly matching TRBD2 (6 bases). Germline loops: CDR1 SGDLS, CDR2 YYNGEE. The CDR3 has 15 amino acids. Trimming left V 0 bases short and J 6 bases short, with 16 bases between. CDR3 loop: CASSVATVVGGEQYF. Here the CDR3 DNA reads TGTGCCAGCAGCGTAGCTACGGTAGTGGGGGGCGAGCAGTACTTC.